This entry features one T cell receptor (beta chain) sequence. The data derive from a study of cytomegalovirus exposure and HLA in healthy donors. The CDR3 sequence is 14 residues long. V lost 6 bases and J 0 bases, leaving 12 bases between the germline ends. Germline V lookup: CDR1 LNHDA, CDR2 SQIVND (reference sequence). A multiplex PCR was run with 60 Vbeta primers and 13 Jbeta primers. TCRdb's copy holds only in-frame clones and misses some; the assay was immunoSEQ multiplex PCR. The sample consists of about 120,000 clones, 60% to 80% of them appearing once. Sequences were obtained from PBMCs. The receptor's source is a human donor in good health. The chain carries TRBV19 and TRBJ2-7; D is perhaps TRBD2 (6 bases). CDR3 bases: TGTGCCAGTAGGCGGGACTTCGGCTCCTACGAGCAGTACTTC. Translated, it gives CASRRDFGSYEQYF.